The present TCR beta chain was sequenced within a study of blood T cell repertoires in COVID-19. The CDR3 has 13 residues. Trimming pared 0 bases from V and 8 bases from J, leaving 10 bases between. The germline CDR1 and CDR2 sequences are SGHTA and FQGNSA. The table came from immunoSEQ multiplex PCR; TCRdb's copy has only in-frame clones and leaves some out. The data contain tens of thousands of clones, around 91% of them singletons. V is TRBV7-2 and J is TRBJ1-1; tentatively, D is TRBD1 (5 bases). The source is an older man with acute or convalescent COVID-19. Input material: peripheral blood. This CDR3 is CASSLARQGEAFF. As DNA, the CDR3 is TGTGCCAGCAGCTTAGCGCGGCAGGGCGAAGCTTTCTTT.